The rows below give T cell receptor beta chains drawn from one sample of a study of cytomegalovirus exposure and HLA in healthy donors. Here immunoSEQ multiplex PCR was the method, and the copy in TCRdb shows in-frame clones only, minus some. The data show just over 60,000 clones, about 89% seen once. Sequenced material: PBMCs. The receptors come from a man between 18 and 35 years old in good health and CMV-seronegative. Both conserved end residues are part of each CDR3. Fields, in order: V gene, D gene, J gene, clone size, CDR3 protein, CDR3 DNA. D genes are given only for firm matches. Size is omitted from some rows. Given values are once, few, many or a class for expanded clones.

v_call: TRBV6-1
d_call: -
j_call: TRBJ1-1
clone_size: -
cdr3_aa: CASSVQPQATEAFF
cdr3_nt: TGTGCCAGCAGTGTCCAACCTCAGGCCACTGAAGCTTTCTTT

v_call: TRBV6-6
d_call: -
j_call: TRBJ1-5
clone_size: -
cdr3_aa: CASSYPPGNQPQHF
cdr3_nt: TGTGCCAGCAGTTACCCCCCGGGGAATCAGCCCCAGCATTTT

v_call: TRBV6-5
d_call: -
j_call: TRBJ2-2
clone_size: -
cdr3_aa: CASRRAAVTGELFF
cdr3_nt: TGTGCCAGCAGGAGGGCCGCGGTCACCGGGGAGCTGTTTTTT

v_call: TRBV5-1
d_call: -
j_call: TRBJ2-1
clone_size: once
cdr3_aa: CASSLEAEVGEQFF
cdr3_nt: TGCGCCAGCAGCTTGGAGGCCGAGGTCGGGGAGCAGTTCTTC

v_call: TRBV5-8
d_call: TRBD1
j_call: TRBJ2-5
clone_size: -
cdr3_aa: CASSLGQGISEETQYF
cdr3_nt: TGTGCCAGCAGCCTAGGACAGGGAATATCGGAGGAGACCCAGTACTTC

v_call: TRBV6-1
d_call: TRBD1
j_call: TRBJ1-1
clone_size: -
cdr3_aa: CASRTGNTEAFF
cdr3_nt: TGTGCCAGCCGGACAGGGAACACTGAAGCTTTCTTT

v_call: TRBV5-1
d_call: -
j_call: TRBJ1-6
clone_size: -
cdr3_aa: CASSLEWRIYNSPLHF
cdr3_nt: TGCGCCAGCAGCTTGGAGTGGCGGATCTATAATTCACCCCTCCACTTT

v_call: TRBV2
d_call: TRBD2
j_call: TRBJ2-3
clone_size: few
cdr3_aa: CASSGGASETQYF
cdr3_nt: TGTGCCAGCTCGGGAGGGGCCTCTGAGACGCAGTATTTT

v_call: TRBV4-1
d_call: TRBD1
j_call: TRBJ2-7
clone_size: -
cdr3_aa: CASSQIQGGHEQYF
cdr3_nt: TGCGCCAGCAGCCAAATACAGGGGGGCCACGAGCAGTACTTC

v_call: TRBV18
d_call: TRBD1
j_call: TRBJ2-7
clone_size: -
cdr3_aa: CASSPTGTGGEQYF
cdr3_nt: TGTGCCAGCTCACCCACCGGGACAGGGGGCGAGCAGTACTTC

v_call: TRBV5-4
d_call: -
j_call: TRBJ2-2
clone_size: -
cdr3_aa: CASSQVGTNTGELFF
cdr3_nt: TGTGCCAGCAGCCAAGTGGGCACGAACACCGGGGAGCTGTTTTTT

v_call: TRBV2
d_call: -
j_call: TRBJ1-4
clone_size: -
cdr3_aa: CASSRDSATNEKLFF
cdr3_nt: TGTGCCAGCAGTCGCGACAGTGCAACTAATGAAAAACTGTTTTTT

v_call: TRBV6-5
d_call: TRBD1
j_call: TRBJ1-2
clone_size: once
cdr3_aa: CASSYSPGGNNYGYTF
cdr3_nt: TGTGCCAGCAGTTACTCCCCAGGGGGTAACAACTATGGCTACACCTTC

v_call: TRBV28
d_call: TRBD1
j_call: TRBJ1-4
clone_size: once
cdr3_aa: CASQGVFNEKLFF
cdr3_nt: TGTGCCAGTCAGGGGGTATTTAATGAAAAACTGTTTTTT

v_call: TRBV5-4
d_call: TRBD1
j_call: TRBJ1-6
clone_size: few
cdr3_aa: CASSLSTGGSPLHF
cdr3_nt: TGTGCCAGCAGCTTGAGTACAGGGGGCTCACCCCTCCACTTT

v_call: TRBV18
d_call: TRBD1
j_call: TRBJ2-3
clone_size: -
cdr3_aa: CASSPDRGTDTQYF
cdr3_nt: TGTGCCAGCTCACCGGACAGGGGAACAGATACGCAGTATTTT

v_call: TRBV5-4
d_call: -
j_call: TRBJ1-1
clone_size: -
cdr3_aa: CASSPGNTEAFF
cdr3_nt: TGTGCCAGCAGTCCGGGAAACACTGAAGCTTTCTTT

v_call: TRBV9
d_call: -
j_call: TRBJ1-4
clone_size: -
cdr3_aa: CASSVEGAREKLFF
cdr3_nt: TGTGCCAGCAGCGTAGAAGGGGCGAGGGAAAAACTGTTTTTT

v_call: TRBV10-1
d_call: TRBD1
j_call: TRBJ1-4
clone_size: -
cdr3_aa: CASSPQGQGDEKLFF
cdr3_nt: TGCGCCAGCAGCCCTCAGGGACAGGGAGATGAAAAACTGTTTTTT

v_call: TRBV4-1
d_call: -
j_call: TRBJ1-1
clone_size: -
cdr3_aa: CASSQESVTTEAFF
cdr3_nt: TGCGCCAGCAGCCAAGAATCGGTTACCACTGAAGCTTTCTTT

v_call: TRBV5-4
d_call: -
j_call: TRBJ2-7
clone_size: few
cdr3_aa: CASSSQGYEQYF
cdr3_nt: TGTGCCAGCAGCTCACAGGGTTACGAGCAGTACTTC

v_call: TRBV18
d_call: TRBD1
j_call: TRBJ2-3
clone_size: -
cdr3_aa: CASSPGTGSTDTQYF
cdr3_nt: TGTGCCAGCTCACCAGGGACAGGGAGTACAGATACGCAGTATTTT

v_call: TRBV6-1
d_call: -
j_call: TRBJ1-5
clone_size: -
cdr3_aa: CASCRGLFSNQPQHF
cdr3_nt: TGTGCCAGCTGCAGGGGTCTATTTAGCAATCAGCCCCAGCATTTT

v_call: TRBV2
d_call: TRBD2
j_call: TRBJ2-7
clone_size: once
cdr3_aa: CAISTKRGGSYEQYF
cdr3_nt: TGTGCCATCTCGACTAAGCGGGGGGGGTCCTACGAGCAGTACTTC

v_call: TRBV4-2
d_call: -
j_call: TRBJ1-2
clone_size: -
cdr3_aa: CASSQRGEGGDGYTF
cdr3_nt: TGTGCCAGCAGCCAGCGGGGGGAGGGCGGGGATGGCTACACCTTC

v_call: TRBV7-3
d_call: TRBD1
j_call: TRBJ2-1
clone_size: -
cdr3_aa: CASSLGQGNEQFF
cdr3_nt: TGTGCCAGCAGCTTAGGACAGGGGAATGAGCAGTTCTTC

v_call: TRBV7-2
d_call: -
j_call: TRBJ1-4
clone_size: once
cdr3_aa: CASSVQLSEKLFF
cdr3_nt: TGTGCCAGCAGCGTCCAACTGAGTGAAAAACTGTTTTTT

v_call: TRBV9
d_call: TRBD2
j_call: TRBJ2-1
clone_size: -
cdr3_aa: CASSASGGNEQFF
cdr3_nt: TGTGCCAGCAGCGCTAGCGGGGGGAATGAGCAGTTCTTC

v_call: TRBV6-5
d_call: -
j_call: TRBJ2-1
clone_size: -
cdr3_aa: CASSYSTGGANEQFF
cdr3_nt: TGTGCCAGCAGTTACTCGACTGGGGGGGCCAATGAGCAGTTCTTC

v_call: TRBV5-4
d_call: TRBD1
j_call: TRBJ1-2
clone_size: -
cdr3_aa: CASSSPGQSGYTF
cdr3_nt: TGTGCCAGCAGCTCCCCGGGACAGTCGGGCTACACCTTC

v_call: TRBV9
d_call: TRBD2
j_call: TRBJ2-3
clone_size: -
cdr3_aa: CASSPSLAGVGTDTQYF
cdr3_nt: TGTGCCAGCAGCCCCTCACTAGCGGGGGTGGGTACAGATACGCAGTATTTT

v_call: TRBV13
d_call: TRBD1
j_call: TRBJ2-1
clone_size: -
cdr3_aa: CASSPSGTGYNEQFF
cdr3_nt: TGTGCCAGCAGCCCCTCCGGGACAGGGTATAATGAGCAGTTCTTC

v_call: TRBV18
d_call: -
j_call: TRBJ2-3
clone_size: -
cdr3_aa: CASSSPSGYTQYF
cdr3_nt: TGTGCCAGCTCTAGCCCGTCGGGGTATACGCAGTATTTT

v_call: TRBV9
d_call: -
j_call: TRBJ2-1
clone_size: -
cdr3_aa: CASSVGGAEQFF
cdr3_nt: TGTGCCAGCAGCGTAGGCGGGGCTGAGCAGTTCTTC

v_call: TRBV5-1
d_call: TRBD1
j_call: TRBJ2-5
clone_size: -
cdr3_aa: CASSTSDREAETQYF
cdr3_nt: TGCGCCAGCAGCACGAGCGACAGGGAAGCGGAGACCCAGTACTTC

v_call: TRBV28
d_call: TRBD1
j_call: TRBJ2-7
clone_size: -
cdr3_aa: CASTTDRADSHEQYF
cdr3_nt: TGTGCCAGCACCACGGACAGGGCTGATTCCCACGAGCAGTACTTC

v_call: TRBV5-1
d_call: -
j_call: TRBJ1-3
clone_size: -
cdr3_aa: CASSLSLPPGNTIYF
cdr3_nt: TGCGCCAGCAGCCTGTCCCTACCGCCTGGAAACACCATATATTTT

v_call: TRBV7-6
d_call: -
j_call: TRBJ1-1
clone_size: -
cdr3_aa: CASSLQIGEYTEAFF
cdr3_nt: TGTGCCAGCAGCCTACAGATTGGGGAGTACACTGAAGCTTTCTTT

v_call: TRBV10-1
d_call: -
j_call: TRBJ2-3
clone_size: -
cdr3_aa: CASSESSGGVTQYF
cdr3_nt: TGCGCCAGCAGTGAGTCGTCGGGGGGCGTTACGCAGTATTTT

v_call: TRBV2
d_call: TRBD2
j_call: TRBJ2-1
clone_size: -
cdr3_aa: CASRGLRGRKYEQFF
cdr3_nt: TGTGCCAGCAGAGGACTGCGGGGGAGGAAGTATGAGCAGTTCTTC

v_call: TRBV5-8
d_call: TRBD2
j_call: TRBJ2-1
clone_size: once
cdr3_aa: CASSSIAGEPHNEQFF
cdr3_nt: TGTGCCAGCAGCTCAATAGCGGGGGAACCCCACAATGAGCAGTTCTTC

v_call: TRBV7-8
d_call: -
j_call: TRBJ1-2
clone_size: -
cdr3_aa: CASSLQSGNGYTF
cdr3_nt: TGTGCCAGCAGCTTACAGTCGGGAAATGGCTACACCTTC

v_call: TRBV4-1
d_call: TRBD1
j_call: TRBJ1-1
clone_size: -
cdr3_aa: CASSPPGQGFTEAFF
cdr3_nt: TGCGCCAGCAGCCCACCGGGACAGGGGTTCACTGAAGCTTTCTTT

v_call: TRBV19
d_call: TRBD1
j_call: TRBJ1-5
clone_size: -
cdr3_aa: CASVTQGAYQPQHF
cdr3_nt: TGTGCCAGTGTTACACAGGGGGCTTATCAGCCCCAGCATTTT

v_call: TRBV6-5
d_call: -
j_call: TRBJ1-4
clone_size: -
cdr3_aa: CASSYSPTSGSRKLFF
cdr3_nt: TGTGCCAGCAGTTACTCTCCAACGAGCGGTTCTCGAAAACTGTTTTTT

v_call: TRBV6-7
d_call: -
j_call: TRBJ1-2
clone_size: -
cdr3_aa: CASSYRRIQGSKSGYTF
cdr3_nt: TGTGCCAGCAGTTACCGTCGAATACAGGGTTCTAAATCCGGCTACACCTTC

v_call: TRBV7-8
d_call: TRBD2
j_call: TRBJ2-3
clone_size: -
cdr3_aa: CASSLVRGGAIDTQYF
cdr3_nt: TGTGCCAGCAGCTTGGTTCGCGGGGGGGCGATAGATACGCAGTATTTT

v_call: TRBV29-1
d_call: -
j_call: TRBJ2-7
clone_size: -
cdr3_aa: CSVVGGGANYEQYF
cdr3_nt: TGCAGCGTTGTGGGAGGAGGGGCCAACTACGAGCAGTACTTC

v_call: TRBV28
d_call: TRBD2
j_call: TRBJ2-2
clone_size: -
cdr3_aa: CASSSLTSGSYSEITGELFF
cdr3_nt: TGTGCCAGCAGTTCTTTGACTAGCGGGTCCTACTCCGAGATAACCGGGGAGCTGTTTTTT

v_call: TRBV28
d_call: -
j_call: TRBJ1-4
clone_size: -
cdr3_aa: CASSTPRQPPEKLFF
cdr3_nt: TGTGCCAGCAGTACGCCTCGACAGCCTCCTGAAAAACTGTTTTTT

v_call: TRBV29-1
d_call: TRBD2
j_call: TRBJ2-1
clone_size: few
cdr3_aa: CSVETSGGPFLYNEQFF
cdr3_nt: TGCAGCGTCGAGACTAGCGGGGGGCCTTTTCTATACAATGAGCAGTTCTTC

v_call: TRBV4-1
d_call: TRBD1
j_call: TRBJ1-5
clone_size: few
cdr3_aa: CASSQSRTGDGQPQHF
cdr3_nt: TGCGCCAGCAGCCAATCCCGGACAGGGGATGGTCAGCCCCAGCATTTT